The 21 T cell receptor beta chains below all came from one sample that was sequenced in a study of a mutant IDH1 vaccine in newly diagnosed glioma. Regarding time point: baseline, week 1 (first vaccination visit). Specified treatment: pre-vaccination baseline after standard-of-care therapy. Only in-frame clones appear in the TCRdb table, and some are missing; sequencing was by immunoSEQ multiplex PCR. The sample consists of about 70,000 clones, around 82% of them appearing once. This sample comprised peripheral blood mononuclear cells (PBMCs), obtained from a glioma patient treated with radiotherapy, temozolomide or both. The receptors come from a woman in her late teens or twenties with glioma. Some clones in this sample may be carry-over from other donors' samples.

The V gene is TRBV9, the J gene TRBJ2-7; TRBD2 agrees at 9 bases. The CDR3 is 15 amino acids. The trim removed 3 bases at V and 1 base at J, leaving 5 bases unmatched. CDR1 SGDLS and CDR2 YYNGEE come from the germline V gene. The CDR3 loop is CASSGGLAPSYEQYF. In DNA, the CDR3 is TGTGCCAGCAGCGGGGGACTAGCACCATCCTACGAGCAGTACTTC.

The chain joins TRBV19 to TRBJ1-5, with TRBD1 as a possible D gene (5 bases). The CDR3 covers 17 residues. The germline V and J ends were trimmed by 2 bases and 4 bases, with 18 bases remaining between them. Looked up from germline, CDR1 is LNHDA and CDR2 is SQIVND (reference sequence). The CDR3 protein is CASSIFWSDGGNQPQHF. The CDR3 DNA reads TGTGCCAGTAGTATATTCTGGAGTGATGGGGGAAATCAGCCCCAGCATTTT.

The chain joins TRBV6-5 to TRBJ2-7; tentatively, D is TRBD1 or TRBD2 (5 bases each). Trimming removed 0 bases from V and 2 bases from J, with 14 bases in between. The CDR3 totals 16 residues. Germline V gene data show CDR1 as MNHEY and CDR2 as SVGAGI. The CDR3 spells CASSYSPGGGTYEQYF. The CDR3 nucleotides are TGTGCCAGCAGTTACTCCCCGGGTGGGGGTACCTACGAGCAGTACTTC.

CDR3 sequence reads: CACPYPGRTGNTIYF. The CDR3, as DNA: TGTGCCTGTCCTTACCCAGGGCGCACTGGAAACACCATATATTTT. This chain connects TRBV30 to TRBJ1-3; D perhaps matches TRBD1 (5 bases). CDR3 length: 15 amino acids. Per germline, CDR1 GTSNPN and CDR2 SVGIG (reference sequence). With 6 bases removed from V and 2 bases from J, the gap between germline ends came to 17 bases. Full variable domain (remainder filled in from reference TRBV30 and TRBJ1-3): SQTIHQWPATLVQPVGSPLSLECTVEGTSNPNLYWYRQAAGRGLQLLFYSVGIGQISSEVPQNLSASRPQDRQFILSSKKLLLSDSGFYLCACPYPGRTGNTIYFGEGSWLTVV.

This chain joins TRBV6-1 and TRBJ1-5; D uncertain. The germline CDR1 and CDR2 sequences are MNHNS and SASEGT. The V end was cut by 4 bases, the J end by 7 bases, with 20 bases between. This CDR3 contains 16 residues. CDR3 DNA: TGTGCCAGCAGTGGCCAGGTTAAGGGTCGAGCACAGCCCCAGCATTTT. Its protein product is CASSGQVKGRAQPQHF.

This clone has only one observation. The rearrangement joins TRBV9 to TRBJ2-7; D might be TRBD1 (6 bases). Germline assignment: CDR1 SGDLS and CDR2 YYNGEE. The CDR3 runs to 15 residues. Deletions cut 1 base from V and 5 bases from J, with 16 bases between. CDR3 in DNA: TGTGCCAGCAGCGTATTGGGGGCCCCAAAGGACGAGCAGTACTTC. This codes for CASSVLGAPKDEQYF.

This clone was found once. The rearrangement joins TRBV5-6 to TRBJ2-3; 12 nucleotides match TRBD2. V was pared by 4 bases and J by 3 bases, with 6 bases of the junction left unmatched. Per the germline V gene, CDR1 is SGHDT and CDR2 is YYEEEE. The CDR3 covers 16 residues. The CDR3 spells CASSMRLAGVTDTQYF. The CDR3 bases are TGTGCCAGCAGCATGCGACTAGCGGGAGTGACAGATACGCAGTATTTT. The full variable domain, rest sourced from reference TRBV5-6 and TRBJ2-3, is DAGVTQSPTHLIKTRGQQVTLRCSPKSGHDTVSWYQQALGQGPQFIFQYYEEEERQRGNFPDRFSGHQFPNYSSELNVNALLLGDSALYLCASSMRLAGVTDTQYFGPGTRLTVL.

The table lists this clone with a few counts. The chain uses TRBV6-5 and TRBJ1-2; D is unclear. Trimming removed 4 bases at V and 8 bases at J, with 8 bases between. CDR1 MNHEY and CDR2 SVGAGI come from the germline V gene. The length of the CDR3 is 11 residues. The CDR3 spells CASSSGRGYTF. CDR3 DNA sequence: TGTGCCAGCAGTTCCGGGCGAGGCTACACCTTC.

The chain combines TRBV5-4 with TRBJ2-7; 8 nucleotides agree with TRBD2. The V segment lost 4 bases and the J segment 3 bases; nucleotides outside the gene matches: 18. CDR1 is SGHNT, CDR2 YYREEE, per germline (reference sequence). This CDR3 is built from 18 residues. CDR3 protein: CASSLNTGWGAGGYEQYF. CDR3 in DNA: TGTGCCAGCAGCCTTAATACTGGCTGGGGTGCGGGAGGCTACGAGCAGTACTTC.

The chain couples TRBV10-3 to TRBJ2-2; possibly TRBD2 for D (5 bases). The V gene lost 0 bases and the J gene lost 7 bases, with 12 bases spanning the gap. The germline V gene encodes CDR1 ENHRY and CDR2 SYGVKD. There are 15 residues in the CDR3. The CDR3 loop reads CAISESLRDNGELFF. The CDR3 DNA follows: TGTGCCATCAGTGAGTCATTACGGGATAACGGGGAGCTGTTTTTT.

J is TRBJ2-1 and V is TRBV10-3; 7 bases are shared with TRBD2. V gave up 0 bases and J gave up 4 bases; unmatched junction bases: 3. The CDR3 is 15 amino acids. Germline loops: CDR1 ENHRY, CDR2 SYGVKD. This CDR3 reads CAISESGGGYNEQFF. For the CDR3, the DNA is TGTGCCATCAGTGAGTCGGGGGGGGGTTACAATGAGCAGTTCTTC.

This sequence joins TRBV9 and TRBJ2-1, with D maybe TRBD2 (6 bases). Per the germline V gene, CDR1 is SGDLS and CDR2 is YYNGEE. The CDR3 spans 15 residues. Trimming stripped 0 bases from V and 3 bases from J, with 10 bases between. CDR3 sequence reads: CASSVAPSDYNEQFF. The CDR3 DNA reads TGTGCCAGCAGCGTAGCGCCTAGCGACTACAATGAGCAGTTCTTC.

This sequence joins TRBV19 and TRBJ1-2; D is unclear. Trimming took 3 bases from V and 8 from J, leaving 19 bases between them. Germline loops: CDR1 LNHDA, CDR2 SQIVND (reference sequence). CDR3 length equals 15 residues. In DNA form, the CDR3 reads TGTGCCAGTAGTATTAAGTTGGGATCGTCGGAAGGCTACACCTTC. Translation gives CASSIKLGSSEGYTF.

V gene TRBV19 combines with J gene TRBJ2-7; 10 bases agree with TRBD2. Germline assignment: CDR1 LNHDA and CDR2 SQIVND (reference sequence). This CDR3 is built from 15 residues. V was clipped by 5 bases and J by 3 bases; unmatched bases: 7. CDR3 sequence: CASSWASGRSYEQYF. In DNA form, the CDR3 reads TGTGCCAGTAGTTGGGCTAGCGGGAGAAGCTACGAGCAGTACTTC.

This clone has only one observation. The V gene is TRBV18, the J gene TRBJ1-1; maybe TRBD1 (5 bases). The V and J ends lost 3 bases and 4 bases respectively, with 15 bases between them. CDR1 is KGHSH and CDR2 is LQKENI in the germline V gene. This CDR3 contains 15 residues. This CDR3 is CASSPELGRGTEAFF. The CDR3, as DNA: TGTGCCAGCTCACCCGAACTTGGGAGGGGCACTGAAGCTTTCTTT. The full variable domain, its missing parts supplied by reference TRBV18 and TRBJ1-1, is NAGVMQNPRHLVRRRGQEARLRCSPMKGHSHVYWYRQLPEEGLKFMVYLQKENIIDESGMPKERFSAEFPKEGPSILRIQQVVRGDSAAYFCASSPELGRGTEAFFGQGTRLTVV.

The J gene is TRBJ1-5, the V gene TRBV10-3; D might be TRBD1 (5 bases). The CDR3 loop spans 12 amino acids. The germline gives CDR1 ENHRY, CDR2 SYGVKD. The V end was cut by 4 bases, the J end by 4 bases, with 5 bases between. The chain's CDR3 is CAISGGNQPQHF. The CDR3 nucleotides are TGTGCCATCAGTGGGGGGAATCAGCCCCAGCATTTT.

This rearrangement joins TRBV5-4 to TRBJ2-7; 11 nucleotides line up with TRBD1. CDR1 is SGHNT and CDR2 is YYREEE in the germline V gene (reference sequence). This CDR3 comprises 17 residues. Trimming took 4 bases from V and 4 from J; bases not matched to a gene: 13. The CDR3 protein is CASSLIPGTGGRYEQYF. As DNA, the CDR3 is TGTGCCAGCAGCCTTATCCCAGGGACAGGGGGTAGGTACGAGCAGTACTTC.

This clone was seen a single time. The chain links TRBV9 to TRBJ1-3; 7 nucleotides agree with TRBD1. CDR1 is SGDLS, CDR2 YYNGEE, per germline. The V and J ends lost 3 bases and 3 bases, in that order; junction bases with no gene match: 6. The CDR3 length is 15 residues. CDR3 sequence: CASSASGGVGNTIYF. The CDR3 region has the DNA TGTGCCAGCAGCGCTTCAGGGGGTGTTGGAAACACCATATATTTT.

The CDR3 spells CASSLAIRTVANYGYTF. The CDR3 bases are TGTGCCAGCAGCTTGGCTATACGAACCGTAGCTAACTATGGCTACACCTTC. The gene calls are TRBV5-4 and TRBJ1-2; D remains ambiguous. The germline V and J ends were trimmed by 0 bases and 0 bases, with 15 bases remaining between them. Germline-derived CDR1 and CDR2 are SGHNT and YYREEE (reference sequence). This CDR3 region has 17 residues.

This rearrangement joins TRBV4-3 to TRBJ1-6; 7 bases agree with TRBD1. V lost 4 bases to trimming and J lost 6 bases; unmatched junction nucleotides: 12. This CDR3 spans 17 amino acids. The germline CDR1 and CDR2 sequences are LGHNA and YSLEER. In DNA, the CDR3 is TGCGCCAGCAGCCTAACGGACAGGACGGGACCTAATTCACCCCTCCACTTT. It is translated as CASSLTDRTGPNSPLHF.

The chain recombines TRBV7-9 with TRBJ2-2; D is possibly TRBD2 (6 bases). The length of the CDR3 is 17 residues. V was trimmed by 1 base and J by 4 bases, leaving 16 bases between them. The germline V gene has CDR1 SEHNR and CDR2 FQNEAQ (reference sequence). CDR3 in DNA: TGTGCCAGCAGCTTAGACCCAGGACTATGGGGCACCGGGGAGCTGTTTTTT. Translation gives CASSLDPGLWGTGELFF.